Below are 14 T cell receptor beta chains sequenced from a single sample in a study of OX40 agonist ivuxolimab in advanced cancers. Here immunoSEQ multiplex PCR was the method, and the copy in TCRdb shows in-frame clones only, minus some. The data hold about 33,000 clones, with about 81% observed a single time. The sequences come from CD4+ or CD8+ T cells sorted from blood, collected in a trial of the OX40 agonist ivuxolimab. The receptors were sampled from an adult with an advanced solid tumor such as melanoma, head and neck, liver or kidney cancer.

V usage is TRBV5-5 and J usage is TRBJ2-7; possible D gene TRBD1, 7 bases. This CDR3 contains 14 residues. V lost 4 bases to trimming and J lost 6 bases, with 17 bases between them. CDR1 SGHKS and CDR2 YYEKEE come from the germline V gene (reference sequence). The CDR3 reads CASSKAGGQSEQYF. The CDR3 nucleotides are TGTGCCAGCAGCAAGGCAGGGGGGCAGAGCGAGCAGTACTTC.

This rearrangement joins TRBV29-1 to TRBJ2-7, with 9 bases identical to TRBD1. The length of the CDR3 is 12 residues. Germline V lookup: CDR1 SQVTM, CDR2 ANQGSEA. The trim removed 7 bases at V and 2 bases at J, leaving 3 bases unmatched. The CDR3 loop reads CSAGQGTYEQYF. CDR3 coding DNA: TGCAGCGCCGGACAGGGGACCTACGAGCAGTACTTC.

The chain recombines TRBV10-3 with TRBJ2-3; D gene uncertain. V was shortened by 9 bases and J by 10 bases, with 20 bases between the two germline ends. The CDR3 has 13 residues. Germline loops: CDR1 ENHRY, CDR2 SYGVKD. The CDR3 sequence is CAIAPRLDMAQYF. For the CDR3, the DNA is TGTGCCATTGCCCCCCGACTTGACATGGCGCAGTATTTT.

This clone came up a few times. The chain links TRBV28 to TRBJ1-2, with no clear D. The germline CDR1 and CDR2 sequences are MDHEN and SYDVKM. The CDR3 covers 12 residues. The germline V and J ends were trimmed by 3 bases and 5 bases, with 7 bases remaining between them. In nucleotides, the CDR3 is TGTGCCAGCAGTTTGGCAGGTTATGGCTACACCTTC. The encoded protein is CASSLAGYGYTF.

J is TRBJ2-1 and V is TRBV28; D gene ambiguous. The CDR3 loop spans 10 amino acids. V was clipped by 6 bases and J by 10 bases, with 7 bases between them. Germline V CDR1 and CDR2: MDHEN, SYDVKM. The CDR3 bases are TGTGCCAGCAGCGTCAGGGAGCAGTTCTTC. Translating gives CASSVREQFF. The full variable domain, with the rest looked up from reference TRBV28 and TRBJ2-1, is DVKVTQSSRYLVKRTGEKVFLECVQDMDHENMFWYRQDPGLGLRLIYFSYDVKMKEKGDIPEGYSVSREKKERFSLILESASTNQTSMYLCASSVREQFFGPGTRLTVL.

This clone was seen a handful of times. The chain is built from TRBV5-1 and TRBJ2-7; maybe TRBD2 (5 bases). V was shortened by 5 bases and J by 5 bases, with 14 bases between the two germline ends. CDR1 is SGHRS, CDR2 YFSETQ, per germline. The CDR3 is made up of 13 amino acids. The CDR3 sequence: CASRMEGLHEQYF. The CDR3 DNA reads TGCGCCAGCAGAATGGAAGGACTTCACGAGCAGTACTTC.

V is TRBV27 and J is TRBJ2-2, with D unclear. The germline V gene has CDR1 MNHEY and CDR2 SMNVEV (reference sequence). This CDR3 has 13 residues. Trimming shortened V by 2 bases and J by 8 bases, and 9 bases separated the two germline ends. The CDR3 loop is CASSLIVSGELFF. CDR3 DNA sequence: TGTGCCAGCAGTTTAATCGTGTCGGGGGAGCTGTTTTTT.

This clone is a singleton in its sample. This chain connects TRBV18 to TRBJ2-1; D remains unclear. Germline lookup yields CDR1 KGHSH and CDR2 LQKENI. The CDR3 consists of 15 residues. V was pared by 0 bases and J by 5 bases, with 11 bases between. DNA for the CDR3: TGTGCCAGCTCACCACCGGTCCAAAGGAACAATGAGCAGTTCTTC. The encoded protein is CASSPPVQRNNEQFF.

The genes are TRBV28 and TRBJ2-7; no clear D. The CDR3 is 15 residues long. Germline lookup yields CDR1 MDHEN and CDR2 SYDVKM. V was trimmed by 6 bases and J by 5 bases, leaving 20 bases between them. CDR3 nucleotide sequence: TGTGCCAGCAGCCCTATGGTCGGGCTTGGGGACGAGCAGTACTTC. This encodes CASSPMVGLGDEQYF.

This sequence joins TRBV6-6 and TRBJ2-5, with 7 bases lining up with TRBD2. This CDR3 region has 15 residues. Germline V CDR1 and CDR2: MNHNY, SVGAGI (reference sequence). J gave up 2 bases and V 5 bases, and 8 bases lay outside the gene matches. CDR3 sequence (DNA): TGTGCCAGCAGTCCCCCGCGGGGGAATCAAGAGACCCAGTACTTC. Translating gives CASSPPRGNQETQYF.

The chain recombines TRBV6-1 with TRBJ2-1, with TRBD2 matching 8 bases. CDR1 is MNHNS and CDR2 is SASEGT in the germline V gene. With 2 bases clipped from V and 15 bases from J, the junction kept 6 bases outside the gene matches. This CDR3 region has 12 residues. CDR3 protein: CASSEFGTSLFF. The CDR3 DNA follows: TGTGCCAGCAGTGAATTCGGGACTAGTCTGTTCTTC.

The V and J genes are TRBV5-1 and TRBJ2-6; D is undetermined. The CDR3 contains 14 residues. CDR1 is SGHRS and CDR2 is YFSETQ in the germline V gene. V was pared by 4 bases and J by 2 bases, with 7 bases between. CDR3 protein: CASSPTAGANVLTF. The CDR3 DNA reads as TGCGCCAGCAGCCCGACGGCTGGGGCCAACGTCCTGACTTTC.

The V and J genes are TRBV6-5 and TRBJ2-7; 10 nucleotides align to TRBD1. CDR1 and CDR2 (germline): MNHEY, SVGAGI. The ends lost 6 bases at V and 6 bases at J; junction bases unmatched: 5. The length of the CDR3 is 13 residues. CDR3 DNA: TGTGCCAGCAGAATGGGACAGGGGAGCGAGCAGTACTTC. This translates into CASRMGQGSEQYF.

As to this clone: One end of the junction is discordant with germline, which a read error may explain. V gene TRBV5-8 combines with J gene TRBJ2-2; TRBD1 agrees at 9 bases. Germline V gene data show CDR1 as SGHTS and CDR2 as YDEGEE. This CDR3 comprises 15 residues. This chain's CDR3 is CASSPGQGIAGELFF. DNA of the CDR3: TGCGCCAGCAGCCCGGGACAGGGTATAGCCGGGGAGCTGTTTTTT.